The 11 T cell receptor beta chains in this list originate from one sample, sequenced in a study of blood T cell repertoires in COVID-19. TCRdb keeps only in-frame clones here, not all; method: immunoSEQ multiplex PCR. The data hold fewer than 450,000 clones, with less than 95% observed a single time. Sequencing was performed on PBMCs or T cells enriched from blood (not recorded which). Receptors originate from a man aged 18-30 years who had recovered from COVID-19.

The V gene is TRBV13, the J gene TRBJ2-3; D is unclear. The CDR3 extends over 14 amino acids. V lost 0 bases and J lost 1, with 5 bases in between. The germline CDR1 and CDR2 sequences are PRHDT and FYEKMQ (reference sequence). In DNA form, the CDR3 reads TGTGCCAGCAGCTTAGGCCGGGGCACAGATACGCAGTATTTT. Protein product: CASSLGRGTDTQYF.

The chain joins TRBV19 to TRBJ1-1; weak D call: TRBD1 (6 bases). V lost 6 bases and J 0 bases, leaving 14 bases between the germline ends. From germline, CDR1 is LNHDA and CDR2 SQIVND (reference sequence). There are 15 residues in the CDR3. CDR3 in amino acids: CASRDSEMMNTEAFF. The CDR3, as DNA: TGTGCCAGTAGGGACAGCGAAATGATGAACACTGAAGCTTTCTTT.

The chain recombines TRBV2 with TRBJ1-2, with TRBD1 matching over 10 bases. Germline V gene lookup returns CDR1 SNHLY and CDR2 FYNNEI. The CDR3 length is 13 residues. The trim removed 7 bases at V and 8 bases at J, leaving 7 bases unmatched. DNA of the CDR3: TGTGCCAGCAACGACAGGGGGCGCATGGGCTACACCTTC. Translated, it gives CASNDRGRMGYTF.

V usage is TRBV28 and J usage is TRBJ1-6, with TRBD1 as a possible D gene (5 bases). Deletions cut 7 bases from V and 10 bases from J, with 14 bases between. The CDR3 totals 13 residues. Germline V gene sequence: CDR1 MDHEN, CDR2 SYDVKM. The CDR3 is CASTLGGTSPLHF. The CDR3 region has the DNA TGTGCCAGCACCCTGGGGGGTACCTCACCCCTCCACTTT.

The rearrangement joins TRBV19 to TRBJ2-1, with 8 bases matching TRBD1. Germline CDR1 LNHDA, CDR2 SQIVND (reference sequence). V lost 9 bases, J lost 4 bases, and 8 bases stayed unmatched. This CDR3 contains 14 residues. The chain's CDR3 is CASATGVTYNEQFF. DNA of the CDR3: TGTGCCAGCGCGACAGGGGTCACGTACAATGAGCAGTTCTTC.

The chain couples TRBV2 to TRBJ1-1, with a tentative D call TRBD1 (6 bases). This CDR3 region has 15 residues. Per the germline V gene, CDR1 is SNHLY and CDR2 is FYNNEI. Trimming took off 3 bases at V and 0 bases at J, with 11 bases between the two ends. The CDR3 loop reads CASSDRTVMNTEAFF. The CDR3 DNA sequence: TGTGCCAGCAGTGACCGGACAGTCATGAACACTGAAGCTTTCTTT.

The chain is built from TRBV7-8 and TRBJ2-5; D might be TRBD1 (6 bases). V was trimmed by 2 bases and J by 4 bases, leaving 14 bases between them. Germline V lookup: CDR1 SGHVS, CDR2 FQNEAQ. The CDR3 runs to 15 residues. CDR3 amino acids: CASSLLNRVIETQYF. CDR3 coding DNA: TGTGCCAGCAGCTTACTGAACAGGGTAATAGAGACCCAGTACTTC. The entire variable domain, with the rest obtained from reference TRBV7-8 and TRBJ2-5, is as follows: GAGVSQSPRYKVAKRGQDVALRCDPISGHVSLFWYQQALGQGPEFLTYFQNEAQLDKSGLPSDRFFAERPEGSVSTLKIQRTQQEDSAVYLCASSLLNRVIETQYFGPGTRLLVL.

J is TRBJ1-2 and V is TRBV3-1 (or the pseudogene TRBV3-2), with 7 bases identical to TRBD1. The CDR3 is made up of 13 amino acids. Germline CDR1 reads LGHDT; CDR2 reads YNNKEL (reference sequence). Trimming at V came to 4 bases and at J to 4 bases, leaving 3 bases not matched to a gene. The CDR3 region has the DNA TGTGCCAGCAGCCCTGGGACAGTCTATGGCTACACCTTC. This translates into CASSPGTVYGYTF.

The CDR3 sequence: CASSLATSAYNEQFF. DNA of the CDR3: TGCGCCAGCAGCTTGGCGACTAGCGCTTACAATGAGCAGTTCTTC. V usage is TRBV5-1 and J usage is TRBJ2-1, with 8 nucleotides matching TRBD2. Germline V CDR1 and CDR2: SGHRS, YFSETQ. There are 15 residues in the CDR3. Losses at the gene ends were 0 bases for V and 4 bases for J; bases not matched to a gene: 3.

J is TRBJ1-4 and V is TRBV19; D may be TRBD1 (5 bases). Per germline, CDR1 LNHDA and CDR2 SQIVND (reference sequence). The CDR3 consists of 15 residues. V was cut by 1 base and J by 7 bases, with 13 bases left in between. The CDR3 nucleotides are TGTGCCAGTAGTATAGTTACGGGGGGATTTGAAAAACTGTTTTTT. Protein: CASSIVTGGFEKLFF.

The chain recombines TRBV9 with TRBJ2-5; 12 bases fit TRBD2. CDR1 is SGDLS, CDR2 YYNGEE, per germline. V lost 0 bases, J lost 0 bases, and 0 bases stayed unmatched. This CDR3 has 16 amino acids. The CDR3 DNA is TGTGCCAGCAGCGTAGGACTAGCGGGGGACCAAGAGACCCAGTACTTC. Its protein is CASSVGLAGDQETQYF.